This T cell receptor (beta chain) was captured by sequencing in a study of PD-L1 blockade in urothelial cancer. Background on the study: Treatment start was followed by blood analysis at 3 weeks (second dose) and again at 6 weeks. Peripheral blood specimens exhibited a median yield of around 130,000 T cells.

Each PCR had synthetic TCR analog templates added to it as a spike-in. The method was immunoSEQ multiplex PCR; TCRdb's version includes in-frame clones alone and lacks a portion of them. The table records over 65,000 clones, under 90% of them present only once. The CDR3 is 15 residues long. V shed 0 bases and J 1 base; nucleotides not matched to a gene: 3. Germline V CDR1 and CDR2: SGDLS, YYNGEE. Each patient's cancer was a locally advanced or metastatic urothelial carcinoma. Sequencing was performed on PBMCs, taken around atezolizumab (anti-PD-L1) treatment. The sequence was collected from an older man with urothelial cancer. The V call is TRBV9, the J call TRBJ2-7; 8 bases match TRBD2. CDR3 in amino acids: CASSVGVAGSYEQYF. The CDR3 DNA is TGTGCCAGCAGCGTAGGGGTAGCGGGATCCTACGAGCAGTACTTC.